The clone carrying this T cell receptor beta chain has only a few counts. Its specificity is unknown. These data originate in a study of blood T cells in healthy people across ages. The CDR3 loop spans 15 amino acids. Trimming shortened V by 8 bases and J by 2 bases, and 16 bases separated the two germline ends. Germline CDR1 is SNHLY and CDR2 is FYNNEI. A second roughly 7 to 11 cycle PCR used barcoded and J-beta primers. A 12-random-nucleotide template-switch adaptor tagged each cDNA molecule. TCRdb called the 5' RACE reads again in MiXCR, with one record for every CDR3 protein. The sample yields about 1.6 million distinct CDR3 sequences, 34% seen once. General observations from the study: In older individuals, TCR beta diversity per million T cells was lower, falling roughly linearly with age.

V usage is TRBV2 and J usage is TRBJ2-1, with D possibly TRBD1 on 6 matching bases. Material: blood. The clonotype originates from a woman aged 25 to 39 in good health. The CDR3 sequence is CASYGETGTYNEQFF. The CDR3 DNA is TGTGCCAGCTACGGGGAGACAGGAACCTACAATGAGCAGTTCTTC.